The 29 T cell receptor beta chains presented below share a single source sample, sequenced in a study of regulatory T cells in long-lasting Graves disease. Arm-PCR of CDR3 regions and iRepertoire HTBI primers were used to build TCR beta libraries. TCRdb independently ran MiXCR on the multiplex PCR reads; one entry per CDR3 protein. The sample records under 400,000 distinct CDR3 sequences, 16% being singletons. Time point here: newly diagnosed GD, antithyroid drugs for less than 3 months. The TCR library used RNA extracted from PBMCs. The same sample was also used in a study of T cells in Graves' hyperthyroidism and ophthalmopathy.

The material sequenced was peripheral blood mononuclear cells (PBMCs), taken at new diagnosis, from a patient treated with antithyroid drugs. The receptors here all came from a man in his forties with Graves disease.

The chain employs TRBV18 and TRBJ2-3, with a possible D match to TRBD2 (6 bases). The CDR3 covers 15 residues. Trimming stripped 1 base from V and 0 bases from J, with 8 bases between. From germline, CDR1 is KGHSH and CDR2 LQKENI. This chain's CDR3 is CASSPLSGSTDTQYF. DNA of the CDR3: TGTGCCAGCTCACCACTCAGCGGGAGCACAGATACGCAGTATTTT.

This clonotype was seen at least ten times. This sequence joins TRBV5-1 and TRBJ2-7, with TRBD1 identical over 7 bases. V shed 4 bases, J shed 3 bases, and the junction held 28 bases outside the gene matches. CDR1 and CDR2 (germline): SGHRS, YFSETQ. The CDR3 runs 21 residues. The CDR3 DNA follows: TGCGCCAGCAGCGGGGCGGAAGCAGCTTGGCCAAGAAAGAGGACAGGCTACGAGCAGTACTTC. This encodes CASSGAEAAWPRKRTGYEQYF.

This clonotype was seen many times. This chain links TRBV2 with TRBJ2-7; the match to TRBD1 covers 10 bases. The CDR3 consists of 13 residues. V shed 6 bases and J 6 bases; nucleotides not matched to a gene: 5. CDR1 is SNHLY and CDR2 is FYNNEI in the germline V gene. CDR3 coding DNA: TGTGCCAGCAGACCCGGGACAGGGGTCGAGCAGTACTTC. It is translated as CASRPGTGVEQYF.

On this clonotype: A single base separates this from a much larger clone, so it may be a read error. This rearrangement joins TRBV15 to TRBJ1-5; D unclear. This CDR3 comprises 12 residues. Germline CDR1 LNHNV, CDR2 YYDKDF (reference sequence). CDR3 protein: CVTGDSNQPQHF. The CDR3 DNA follows: TGTGTCACCGGAGACAGCAATCAGCCCCAGCATTTT.

About this clonotype: Germline and junction disagree at one end, which may indicate a read error. V and J are TRBV11-1 and TRBJ2-1; perhaps D is TRBD1 or TRBD2 (6 bases each). Germline CDR1 is SGHAT and CDR2 is FQDESV (reference sequence). This CDR3 is built from 15 residues. CDR3 protein: CASSLYGGAYNERFF. The CDR3, as DNA: TGTGCCAGCAGCTTGTACGGGGGCGCCTACAATGAGCGGTTCTTC.

This clonotype was counted ten times or more. This chain links TRBV28 with TRBJ2-2, with unresolved D. From germline, CDR1 is MDHEN and CDR2 SYDVKM. The CDR3 consists of 12 residues. Between the trimmed V and J ends, which lost 8 bases and 3 bases, there was a span of 7 bases. CDR3 loop: CASSFYTGELFF. DNA for the CDR3: TGTGCCAGCTCCTTTTACACCGGGGAGCTGTTTTTT.

The chain links TRBV7-6 to TRBJ1-1, with 8 bases aligning to TRBD1. The V gene's germline CDR1 is SGHVS and CDR2 FNYEAQ. The CDR3 extends over 15 amino acids. With 7 bases clipped from V and 7 bases from J, the junction kept 14 bases outside the gene matches. The CDR3 sequence is CASNPILRGQGEAFF. The DNA for the CDR3 is TGTGCCAGCAATCCCATTCTCAGGGGGCAAGGTGAAGCTTTCTTT.

Of note for this clonotype: Lacking the conserved final phenylalanine or tryptophan, this CDR3 likely reflects a read error. No DNA is shown, since the ends of the CDR3 on it are uncertain; the CDR3 is the one TCRdb lists. This chain's CDR3 is CASRGTGLIS. The chain employs TRBV10-1 and TRBJ2-1; the listed D gene, TRBD1, was not tested against the DNA. Germline values: CDR1 WNHNN, CDR2 SYGVQD (reference sequence). The CDR3 is 10 amino acids long, termini counted.

This clonotype was recorded at least ten times. This chain joins TRBV2 and TRBJ1-5; possibly TRBD1 for D (5 bases). The CDR3 consists of 15 residues. Trimming pared 6 bases from V and 4 bases from J, leaving 16 bases between. Germline CDR1 reads SNHLY; CDR2 reads FYNNEI. The CDR3 DNA is TGTGCCAGCAGGACGGGAGGGGAGGGTAATCAGCCCCAGCATTTT. It yields the protein CASRTGGEGNQPQHF.

As regards this clonotype: This is likely a read error, given that the CDR3 carries no conserved phenylalanine or tryptophan at its end. The chain uses TRBV5-1 and TRBJ2-3; D gene ambiguous. V lost 4 bases and J 3 bases, leaving 15 bases between the germline ends. Germline V gene sequence: CDR1 SGHRS, CDR2 YFSETQ. The CDR3 runs to 15 residues. The CDR3: CASSGFWVGTDTQYY. Written as DNA, the CDR3 is TGCGCCAGCAGCGGGTTTTGGGTGGGAACAGATACGCAGTATTAT.

The chain carries TRBV12-3 or TRBV12-4 and TRBJ1-2; D may be TRBD1 (5 bases). Trimming shortened V by 6 bases and J by 10 bases, and 18 bases separated the two germline ends. The CDR3 extends over 13 amino acids. CDR3 DNA sequence: TGTGCCAGCAGCACCCTCCCTATCAGGGCCTACACCTTC. Its translation is CASSTLPIRAYTF.

This clonotype was picked up many times. V and J are TRBV7-2 and TRBJ2-5, with D perhaps matching TRBD2 (5 bases). Germline loops: CDR1 SGHTA, CDR2 FQGNSA. The CDR3 contains 14 residues. The V end lost 6 bases, the J end lost 3 bases, and 14 bases lay between the germline ends. The CDR3 sequence: CASRAGGGEETQYF. CDR3 coding DNA: TGTGCCAGCAGGGCAGGAGGTGGGGAAGAGACCCAGTACTTC.

V usage is TRBV5-1 and J usage is TRBJ2-7; D gene ambiguous. CDR1 and CDR2 (germline): SGHRS, YFSETQ. This CDR3 has 14 residues. With 2 bases removed from V and 0 bases from J, the gap between germline ends came to 9 bases. The CDR3 DNA sequence: TGCGCCAGCAGCTTTTACATTTCCTCCTACGAGCAGTACTTC. It encodes CASSFYISSYEQYF.

The sample holds a few counts of this clonotype. The chain uses TRBV19 and TRBJ2-5; possible D gene TRBD1, 6 bases. Trimming removed 4 bases from V and 4 bases from J, with 19 bases in between. The CDR3 sequence is 16 residues long. In germline, CDR1 is LNHDA, CDR2 SQIVND (reference sequence). In DNA, the CDR3 is TGTGCCAGTAGTAATTTGGCAGGGGTGGATAGAGAGACCCAGTACTTC. Protein: CASSNLAGVDRETQYF.

The chain joins TRBV10-3 to TRBJ2-1, with D possibly TRBD1 on 6 matching bases. The germline V and J ends were trimmed by 4 bases and 3 bases, with 13 bases remaining between them. Germline lookup yields CDR1 ENHRY and CDR2 SYGVKD. This CDR3 has 15 residues. As DNA, the CDR3 is TGTGCCATCAGTGGAAATTGGACAGTCTACAATGAGCAGTTCTTC. The encoded protein is CAISGNWTVYNEQFF.

The chain joins TRBV20-1 to TRBJ2-7, with TRBD1 matching over 12 bases. The CDR3 loop spans 14 amino acids. Germline V CDR1 and CDR2: DFQATT, SNEGSKA (reference sequence). CDR3 sequence (DNA): TGCACTGTGCGCGGGACAGGGGGCGAGTACGAGCAGTACTTC. Its translation is CTVRGTGGEYEQYF.

This clonotype has a count of ten or more. The chain has TRBV11-3 and TRBJ2-7; D gene ambiguous. V shed 5 bases and J shed 6 bases, with 17 bases lying between them. Germline V gives CDR1 SGHNT, CDR2 YENEEA. The CDR3 sequence is 14 residues long. This chain's CDR3 is CASSGRYMSLEQYF. CDR3 nucleotide sequence: TGTGCCAGCAGCGGCCGTTATATGTCTCTCGAGCAGTACTTC.

This clonotype was recorded a few times. The chain recombines TRBV6-2 or TRBV6-3 with TRBJ1-6; unclear D gene. Germline V CDR1 and CDR2: MNHEY, SVGEGT. V was clipped by 2 bases and J by 7 bases, with 9 bases between them. CDR3 length: 14 residues. CDR3 sequence: CASSYGSTNSPLHF. The CDR3 coding sequence is TGTGCCAGCAGTTACGGGTCGACCAATTCACCCCTCCACTTT.

This clonotype was picked up many times. The chain has TRBV7-9 and TRBJ2-1, with 8 nucleotides matching TRBD2. V dropped 5 bases and J dropped 5; count of bases not matched to a gene: 20. The CDR3 loop spans 19 amino acids. The germline V gene encodes CDR1 SEHNR and CDR2 FQNEAQ (reference sequence). The CDR3 bases are TGTGCCAGCAGCCTCCTCGGACTAGCCCCGGGTCACTCGAACAATGAGCAGTTCTTC. Translation gives CASSLLGLAPGHSNNEQFF.

Comments on this clonotype: A much larger clone lies one base from this, so it may be a read error. The chain joins TRBV6-1 to TRBJ1-5; D remains ambiguous. CDR3 size: 15 residues. Germline values: CDR1 MNHNS, CDR2 SASEGT. In DNA, the CDR3 is TGTGTCAGCCACCGTGGGGATCATAGCAATCAGCCCCAGCATTTT. Encoded protein: CVSHRGDHSNQPQHF.

In its sample, this clonotype was seen many times. The chain couples TRBV20-1 to TRBJ2-1; D is unclear. CDR1 and CDR2 from the germline V gene are DFQATT and SNEGSKA (reference sequence). There are 14 residues in the CDR3. V lost 2 bases and J 3 bases, leaving 11 bases between the germline ends. The CDR3, as DNA: TGCAGTGCTAGAAAGCAGAGACGCTACAATGAGCAGTTCTTC. Translating gives CSARKQRRYNEQFF.

This clonotype was recorded many times. The CDR3 here is CASSLGTGGGTDTQYF. CDR3 DNA: TGCGCCAGCAGCTTAGGAACAGGGGGCGGAACAGATACGCAGTATTTT. The chain links TRBV5-1 to TRBJ2-3; 9 bases align to TRBD1. The V and J ends lost 2 bases and 3 bases, in that order; junction bases with no gene match: 7. The germline V gene has CDR1 SGHRS and CDR2 YFSETQ. The CDR3 is made up of 16 amino acids. Filled out from reference TRBV5-1 and TRBJ2-3, the complete variable domain reads KAGVTQTPRYLIKTRGQQVTLSCSPISGHRSVSWYQQTPGQGLQFLFEYFSETQRNKGNFPGRFSGRQFSNSRSEMNVSTLELGDSALYLCASSLGTGGGTDTQYFGPGTRLTVL.

The chain combines TRBV19 with TRBJ1-1, with a possible D match to TRBD1 (5 bases). Germline CDR1 reads LNHDA; CDR2 reads SQIVND (reference sequence). Deletions cut 10 bases from V and 7 bases from J, with 25 bases between. CDR3 length: 15 amino acids. The DNA of the CDR3 is TGTGCCACCAGGTACGGGGGTCGCGAAACCGGTGAAGCTTTCTTT. Its protein product is CATRYGGRETGEAFF.

This clonotype was picked up one time. This may be a read error, as it is one base from a much larger clone. This rearrangement joins TRBV6-5 to TRBJ2-1, with D unresolved. The CDR3 loop spans 16 amino acids. Per germline, CDR1 MNHEY and CDR2 SVGAGI. Trimming pared 2 bases from V and 0 bases from J, leaving 11 bases between. The CDR3 DNA reads TGTGCCAGCAGTTACACCCCACGAAGCTCCTACAATGAGCAGTTCTTC. The encoded protein is CASSYTPRSSYNEQFF.

This chain connects TRBV20-1 to TRBJ1-4; tentatively, D is TRBD1 (6 bases). Per the germline V gene, CDR1 is DFQATT and CDR2 is SNEGSKA (reference sequence). Trimming cost V 6 bases and J 2 bases, with 13 bases left between them. The CDR3 spans 14 residues. Written as DNA, the CDR3 is TGCAGTGCGCCGAGGACAGCCACTAATGAAAAACTGTTTTTT. Translation gives CSAPRTATNEKLFF.

In its sample, this clonotype was seen once. V gene TRBV15 combines with J gene TRBJ1-4; TRBD1 might be the D (5 bases). CDR1 LNHNV and CDR2 YYDKDF come from the germline V gene (reference sequence). V was shortened by 5 bases and J by 8 bases, with 18 bases between the two germline ends. This CDR3 spans 15 amino acids. DNA of the CDR3: TGTGCCACCAGCCCGTCAGGGCTCATTACCGAAAAACTGTTTTTT. Its protein product is CATSPSGLITEKLFF.

This clonotype has at least ten counts. V gene TRBV9 combines with J gene TRBJ2-7; D gene ambiguous. Germline CDR1 and CDR2: SGDLS and YYNGEE. The CDR3 has 15 residues. The V gene lost 0 bases and the J gene lost 4 bases, with 14 bases spanning the gap. The CDR3 sequence is CASSVAPTDQYEQYF. The CDR3 DNA is TGTGCCAGCAGCGTAGCGCCGACGGACCAATACGAGCAGTACTTC.

Many counts were recorded for this clonotype. The chain carries TRBV11-1 and TRBJ2-7; maybe TRBD1 (5 bases). The CDR3 consists of 15 residues. The V end lost 4 bases, the J end lost 3 bases, and 16 bases lay between the germline ends. Germline CDR1 SGHAT, CDR2 FQDESV (reference sequence). CDR3 DNA sequence: TGTGCCAGCAGCTACTTCCAGGGTGGGGACTACGAGCAGTACTTC. It translates to CASSYFQGGDYEQYF. Complete variable domain (other parts from reference TRBV11-1 and TRBJ2-7): EAEVAQSPRYKITEKSQAVAFWCDPISGHATLYWYRQILGQGPELLVQFQDESVVDDSQLPKDRFSAERLKGVDSTLKIQPAELGDSAMYLCASSYFQGGDYEQYFGPGTRLTVT.

This clonotype was seen a handful of times. The chain has TRBV20-1 and TRBJ2-4; 8 bases match TRBD1. The CDR3 has 13 amino acids. From germline, CDR1 is DFQATT and CDR2 SNEGSKA (reference sequence). V shed 6 bases, J shed 8 bases, and the junction held 9 bases outside the gene matches. This chain's CDR3 is CSAHNRGKDIQYF. The CDR3 coding sequence is TGCAGTGCCCATAACAGGGGGAAGGACATTCAGTACTTC.